The 27 T cell receptor beta chains below all came from one sample that was sequenced in a study of cytomegalovirus exposure and HLA in healthy donors. Primers: 60 Vbeta forward and 13 Jbeta reverse. This table comes from immunoSEQ multiplex PCR, and its TCRdb copy is limited to in-frame clones, with some not included. The sample yields 140,000 to 150,000 clones, over 60% seen once. Sequencing was performed on PBMCs. The receptor source for this set is a woman aged 18-29 years in good health and CMV-seronegative.

The chain has TRBV9 and TRBJ2-5; the D is unclear. The germline V and J ends were trimmed by 0 bases and 0 bases, with 9 bases remaining between them. The CDR3 contains 15 residues. Per germline, CDR1 SGDLS and CDR2 YYNGEE. CDR3 amino acids: CASSVAPGDQETQYF. CDR3 nucleotides: TGTGCCAGCAGCGTAGCCCCCGGAGACCAAGAGACCCAGTACTTC. The complete variable domain, with remaining parts taken from reference TRBV9 and TRBJ2-5, reads DSGVTQTPKHLITATGQRVTLRCSPRSGDLSVYWYQQSLDQGLQFLIQYYNGEERAKGNILERFSAQQFPDLHSELNLSSLELGDSALYFCASSVAPGDQETQYFGPGTRLLVL.

This rearrangement joins TRBV6-5 to TRBJ1-6; TRBD1 matches at 7 bases. V was pared by 8 bases and J by 5 bases, with 6 bases of the junction left unmatched. The CDR3 is made up of 14 amino acids. Germline lookup yields CDR1 MNHEY and CDR2 SVGAGI. The CDR3 sequence: CASFAGGHNSPLHF. The CDR3 DNA follows: TGTGCCAGCTTCGCAGGGGGACATAATTCACCCCTCCACTTT.

This chain uses TRBV9 with TRBJ2-2, with TRBD2 matching over 8 bases. Germline lookup yields CDR1 SGDLS and CDR2 YYNGEE. The CDR3 loop spans 17 amino acids. After removal of 0 bases from V and 2 bases from J, the junction contained 6 bases not matched to a gene. The CDR3 DNA reads TGTGCCAGCAGCGTAGAGCAGCGGGGGCCTAACACCGGGGAGCTGTTTTTT. This gives the protein CASSVEQRGPNTGELFF.

The sample holds one count of this clone. The chain is built from TRBV27 and TRBJ2-1; 8 nucleotides agree with TRBD2. With 4 bases clipped from V and 10 bases from J, the junction kept 9 bases outside the gene matches. The CDR3 runs to 14 residues. The germline CDR1 and CDR2 sequences are MNHEY and SMNVEV (reference sequence). The CDR3 spells CASSSPRLANEQFF. Here the CDR3 DNA reads TGTGCCAGCAGTTCCCCTAGACTAGCGAACGAGCAGTTCTTC.

The chain links TRBV7-6 to TRBJ2-1, with a weak D call TRBD2 (6 bases). The germline V gene has CDR1 SGHVS and CDR2 FNYEAQ. The CDR3 has 19 residues. V lost 2 bases and J 7 bases, leaving 27 bases between the germline ends. CDR3 coding DNA: TGTGCCAGCAGCTTATTGCGACCGTGGAGTCGGGAGAGGAAGAATGAGCAGTTCTTC. Residues: CASSLLRPWSRERKNEQFF.

The count of this clone is one. This rearrangement joins TRBV7-2 to TRBJ1-1, with D perhaps TRBD1 (5 bases). V was trimmed by 1 base and J by 11 bases, leaving 8 bases between them. Germline lookup yields CDR1 SGHTA and CDR2 FQGNSA. This CDR3 contains 11 residues. CDR3 protein: CASSLGPGAFF. DNA of the CDR3: TGTGCCAGCAGCTTAGGTCCAGGGGCTTTCTTT.

This chain connects TRBV6-5 to TRBJ2-1; weak D call: TRBD2 (6 bases). The CDR3 loop spans 16 amino acids. Trimming took 3 bases from V and 0 from J, leaving 12 bases between them. Per the germline V gene, CDR1 is MNHEY and CDR2 is SVGAGI. Written as DNA, the CDR3 is TGTGCCAGCAGTTATTTCCTAGCGAGCTCCTACAATGAGCAGTTCTTC. Translated, it gives CASSYFLASSYNEQFF.

J is TRBJ2-1 and V is TRBV27; 9 nucleotides match TRBD1. Germline CDR1 reads MNHEY; CDR2 reads SMNVEV (reference sequence). Germline trimming cut 6 bases from V and 4 bases from J; bases unmatched to any gene: 10. The CDR3 loop spans 16 amino acids. For the CDR3, the DNA is TGTGCCAGCAGGCCCCTGGGGACAGGGTGGTACAATGAGCAGTTCTTC. It codes for CASRPLGTGWYNEQFF.

The chain employs TRBV7-9 and TRBJ1-1; D ambiguous. The V end was cut by 7 bases, the J end by 1 base, with 10 bases between. CDR3 length: 13 amino acids. Germline V gene sequence: CDR1 SEHNR, CDR2 FQNEAQ (reference sequence). This CDR3 is CASTSGRNTEAFF. CDR3 bases: TGTGCCAGCACTTCTGGGAGGAACACTGAAGCTTTCTTT.

The chain recombines TRBV15 with TRBJ1-6; D unresolved. Germline V gives CDR1 LNHNV, CDR2 YYDKDF (reference sequence). Trimming shortened V by 0 bases and J by 5 bases, and 5 bases separated the two germline ends. This CDR3 has 14 amino acids. The CDR3 sequence: CATSREQNNSPLHF. DNA for the CDR3: TGTGCCACCAGCAGAGAACAGAATAATTCACCCCTCCACTTT.

The V call is TRBV13, the J call TRBJ2-1; D might be TRBD2 (5 bases). Trimming left V 1 base short and J 3 bases short, with 7 bases between. Germline V lookup: CDR1 PRHDT, CDR2 FYEKMQ (reference sequence). The CDR3 totals 14 residues. CDR3 region: CASSLEAGYNEQFF. CDR3 nucleotide sequence: TGTGCCAGCAGCTTAGAGGCGGGCTACAATGAGCAGTTCTTC.

The table lists this clone with a few counts. This chain connects TRBV7-2 to TRBJ1-1; 7 bases fit TRBD1. The CDR3 has 13 amino acids. V gave up 5 bases and J gave up 6 bases; unmatched junction bases: 6. Germline CDR1 is SGHTA and CDR2 is FQGNSA. The CDR3 sequence is CASSLRQGSEAFF. In DNA, the CDR3 is TGTGCCAGCAGCCTCAGACAGGGTTCTGAAGCTTTCTTT.

The rearrangement uses TRBV11-1 and TRBJ2-1; D gene ambiguous. This CDR3 region has 12 residues. V was clipped by 5 bases and J by 4 bases, with 6 bases between them. Germline CDR1 SGHAT, CDR2 FQDESV (reference sequence). CDR3 residues: CASSLLYNEQFF. CDR3 bases: TGTGCCAGCAGCCTCTTGTACAATGAGCAGTTCTTC.

CDR3 bases: TGTGCCAGCTTGGGCTTCTGGGGGGGTGGCTACACCTTC. Amino acid sequence: CASLGFWGGGYTF. J is TRBJ1-2 and V is TRBV27; the D gene is possibly TRBD1 (5 bases). The CDR3 consists of 13 residues. Trimming left V 8 bases short and J 7 bases short, with 17 bases between. Germline V gene data show CDR1 as MNHEY and CDR2 as SMNVEV (reference sequence).

The chain carries TRBV7-2 and TRBJ2-7, with a tentative D call TRBD2 (5 bases). The V gene's germline CDR1 is SGHTA and CDR2 FQGNSA. This CDR3 is 13 amino acids long. The V and J ends lost 5 bases and 2 bases respectively, with 10 bases between them. This chain's CDR3 is CASSQASPYEQYV. The CDR3 DNA reads as TGTGCCAGCAGCCAAGCTAGCCCCTACGAGCAGTACGTC.

The V call is TRBV28, the J call TRBJ1-1, with 9 positions matching TRBD1. The length of the CDR3 is 12 residues. V shed 8 bases and J 10 bases; nucleotides not matched to a gene: 8. Germline V gene lookup returns CDR1 MDHEN and CDR2 SYDVKM. The CDR3 loop is CASFRDRVVAFF. CDR3 nucleotides: TGTGCCAGCTTTAGGGACAGGGTGGTAGCTTTCTTT.

The chain uses TRBV18 and TRBJ1-6; 7 nucleotides agree with TRBD1. V lost 6 bases and J lost 8; bases outside the gene matches: 10. Germline V lookup: CDR1 KGHSH, CDR2 LQKENI. CDR3 length: 15 residues. CDR3 protein: CASSPGQHPDSPLHF. The CDR3, as DNA: TGTGCCAGCTCCCCGGGACAGCATCCGGATTCACCCCTCCACTTT.

The chain combines TRBV7-2 with TRBJ2-5, with TRBD2 identical over 12 bases. The ends lost 3 bases at V and 4 bases at J; junction bases unmatched: 0. Germline CDR1 is SGHTA and CDR2 is FQGNSA. This CDR3 region has 14 residues. The CDR3 reads CASSLGLAGETQYF. The DNA for the CDR3 is TGTGCCAGCAGCTTGGGACTAGCGGGAGAGACCCAGTACTTC.

As concerns this clone: Within the sample, other DNA sequences also encode this same CDR3. This chain uses TRBV5-1 with TRBJ1-3, with 7 bases lining up with TRBD1. CDR1 is SGHRS and CDR2 is YFSETQ in the germline V gene. This CDR3 comprises 14 residues. Trimming at V came to 4 bases and at J to 4 bases, leaving 5 bases not matched to a gene. CDR3 nucleotides: TGCGCCAGCAGCCTACAGGGGTCCGGAAACACCATATATTTT. Its protein product is CASSLQGSGNTIYF.

The chain carries TRBV7-9 and TRBJ2-5; D may be TRBD2 (6 bases). The end of the DNA aligns better with TRBJ2-7, so the J call may be wrong. Germline values: CDR1 SEHNR, CDR2 FQNEAQ (reference sequence). The CDR3 has 14 residues. This CDR3 is CASSPGGAPYEQYF. The CDR3 region has the DNA TGTGCCAGCAGCCCGGGCGGGGCCCCCTACGAGCAGTACTTC.

V and J are TRBV7-9 and TRBJ1-5, with D hard to call. The CDR3 length is 15 residues. Per germline, CDR1 SEHNR and CDR2 FQNEAQ (reference sequence). V shed 0 bases and J shed 2 bases, with 8 bases lying between them. As DNA, the CDR3 is TGTGCCAGCAGCTTAGCAGACACAGGCAATCAGCCCCAGCATTTT. Protein product: CASSLADTGNQPQHF.

This clone was observed a handful of times. The CDR3 DNA sequence: TGCGCCAGCAGCGGGGTGGGACAGAACACTGAAGCTTTCTTT. Encoded protein: CASSGVGQNTEAFF. This chain joins TRBV5-1 and TRBJ1-1; D might be TRBD1 (6 bases). Germline loops: CDR1 SGHRS, CDR2 YFSETQ. There are 14 residues in the CDR3. V lost 4 bases and J lost 1, with 11 bases in between.

The chain is built from TRBV7-2 and TRBJ2-3; D is ambiguous. CDR1 SGHTA and CDR2 FQGNSA come from the germline V gene. V was pared by 3 bases and J by 5 bases, with 9 bases between. The CDR3 is 13 residues long. The CDR3 DNA sequence: TGTGCCAGCAGCTTTATCAGAGGAGATACGCAGTATTTT. Its protein product is CASSFIRGDTQYF.

The chain uses TRBV18 and TRBJ2-7; TRBD2 might be the D (6 bases). CDR1 and CDR2 (germline): KGHSH, LQKENI. The V end lost 4 bases, the J end lost 3 bases, and 13 bases lay between the germline ends. The CDR3 is 14 residues long. CDR3 coding DNA: TGTGCCAGCTCACGGGAACAGGACTACTACGAGCAGTACTTC. Residues: CASSREQDYYEQYF. Full variable domain (rest looked up from reference TRBV18 and TRBJ2-7): NAGVMQNPRHLVRRRGQEARLRCSPMKGHSHVYWYRQLPEEGLKFMVYLQKENIIDESGMPKERFSAEFPKEGPSILRIQQVVRGDSAAYFCASSREQDYYEQYFGPGTRLTVT.

The rearrangement links TRBV2 to TRBJ1-1, with D tentatively TRBD1 (6 bases). The V and J ends lost 0 bases and 4 bases respectively, with 9 bases between them. The CDR3 has 14 residues. The germline gives CDR1 SNHLY, CDR2 FYNNEI. CDR3 residues: CASSEAEGGTEAFF. The CDR3 bases are TGTGCCAGCAGTGAAGCGGAAGGGGGCACTGAAGCTTTCTTT.

This clone was recorded only once. The V call is TRBV7-2, the J call TRBJ1-2, with D perhaps matching TRBD1 (6 bases). CDR1 and CDR2 (germline): SGHTA, FQGNSA. This CDR3 region has 14 residues. The germline V and J ends were trimmed by 2 bases and 6 bases, with 13 bases remaining between them. CDR3 region: CASSLRQGLDGYTF. CDR3 in DNA: TGTGCCAGCAGCTTACGTCAGGGGTTGGATGGCTACACCTTC.

This chain connects TRBV7-2 to TRBJ2-3; 7 nucleotides align to TRBD2. CDR1 SGHTA and CDR2 FQGNSA come from the germline V gene. The CDR3 totals 14 residues. J was trimmed by 2 bases and V by 3 bases; bases with no gene match: 2. The chain's CDR3 is CASSLGGDTDTQYF. The CDR3 bases are TGTGCCAGCAGCTTGGGGGGGGACACAGATACGCAGTATTTT.